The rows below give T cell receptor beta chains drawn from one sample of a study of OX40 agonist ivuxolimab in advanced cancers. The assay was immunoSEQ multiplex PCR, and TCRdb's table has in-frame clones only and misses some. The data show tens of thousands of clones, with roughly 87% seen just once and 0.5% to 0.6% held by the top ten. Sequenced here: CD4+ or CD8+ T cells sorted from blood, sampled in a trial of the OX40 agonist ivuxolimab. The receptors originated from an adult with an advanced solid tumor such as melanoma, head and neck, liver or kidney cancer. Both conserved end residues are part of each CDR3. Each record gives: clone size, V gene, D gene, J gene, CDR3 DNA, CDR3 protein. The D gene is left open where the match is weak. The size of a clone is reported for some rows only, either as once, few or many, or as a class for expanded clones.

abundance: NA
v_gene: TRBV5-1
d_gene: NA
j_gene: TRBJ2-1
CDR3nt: TGCGCCAGCGCCCGGGACAATTTCCCTGAGCAGTTCTTC
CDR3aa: CASARDNFPEQFF

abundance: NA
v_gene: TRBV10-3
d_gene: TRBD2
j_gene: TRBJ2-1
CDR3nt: TGTGCCATCAGTCGTAGCGGGACCTACAATGAGCAGTTCTTC
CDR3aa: CAISRSGTYNEQFF

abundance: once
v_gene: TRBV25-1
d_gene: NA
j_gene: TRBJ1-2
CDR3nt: TGTGCCAGCACTCCAGGGGTCGGCTACACCTTC
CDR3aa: CASTPGVGYTF

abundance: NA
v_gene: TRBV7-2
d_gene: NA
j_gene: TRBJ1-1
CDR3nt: TGTGCCAGCAGCTTAGTCGCGGGCCCAGCTAACACTGAAGCTTTCTTT
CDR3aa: CASSLVAGPANTEAFF

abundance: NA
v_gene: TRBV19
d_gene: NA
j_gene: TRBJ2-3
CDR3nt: TGTGCCAGTAGTATAAGACAGGACACAGATACGCAGTATTTT
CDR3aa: CASSIRQDTDTQYF

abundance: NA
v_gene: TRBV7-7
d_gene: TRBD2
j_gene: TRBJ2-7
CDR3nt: TGTGCCAGCAGCTTGTCGGCTAGCGGGGACTACGAGCAGTACTTC
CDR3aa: CASSLSASGDYEQYF

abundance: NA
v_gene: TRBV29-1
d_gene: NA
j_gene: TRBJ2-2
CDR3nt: TGCAGCGTTGAGTCCTTTTTGCGCACCGGGGAGCTGTTTTTT
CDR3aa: CSVESFLRTGELFF

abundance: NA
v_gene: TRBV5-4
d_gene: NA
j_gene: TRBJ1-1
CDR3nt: TGTGCCAGCAGCGGTGGGGATAGGACTGAAGCTTTCTTT
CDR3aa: CASSGGDRTEAFF

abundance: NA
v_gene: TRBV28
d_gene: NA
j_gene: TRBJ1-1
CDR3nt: TGTGCCAGCAGTTTGTACCAGCTGGCGGGTGAAGCTTTCTTT
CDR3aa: CASSLYQLAGEAFF

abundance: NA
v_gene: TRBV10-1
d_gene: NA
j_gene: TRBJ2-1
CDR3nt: TGCGCCAGCAGTCACTACGGTCGAGGCAATGAGCAGTTCTTC
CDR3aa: CASSHYGRGNEQFF

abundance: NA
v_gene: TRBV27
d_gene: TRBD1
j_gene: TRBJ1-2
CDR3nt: TGTGCCAGCAGATCAGGACAGGGGGTTCCAGGGGGCTACACCTTC
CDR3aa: CASRSGQGVPGGYTF

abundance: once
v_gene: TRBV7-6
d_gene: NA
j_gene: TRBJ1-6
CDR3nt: TGTGCCAGCAGCTTAGGGCAGGGAAGAAATTCACCCCTCCACTTT
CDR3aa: CASSLGQGRNSPLHF

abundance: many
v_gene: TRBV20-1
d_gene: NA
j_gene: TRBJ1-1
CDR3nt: TGCAGGCCGAGTTCGAACACTGAAGCTTTCTTT
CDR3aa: CRPSSNTEAFF

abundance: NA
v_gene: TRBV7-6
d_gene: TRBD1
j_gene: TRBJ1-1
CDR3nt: TGTGCCAGCACCATCGGGACAGGGCGGACTGAAGCTTTCTTT
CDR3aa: CASTIGTGRTEAFF